The 6 T cell receptor beta chains below were found in one sample sequenced in a study of blood T cell repertoires in COVID-19. Only in-frame clones appear in the TCRdb table, and some are missing; sequencing was by immunoSEQ multiplex PCR. Counted here are around 460,000 clones, about 90% occurring once; the ten biggest clones make up 0.7% to 1%. The material sequenced was peripheral blood. These receptors originate from a man aged 18 to 35 with COVID-19, enrolled during active disease.

The J gene is TRBJ1-3, the V gene TRBV4-1; D is unclear. V was trimmed by 2 bases and J by 1 base, leaving 9 bases between them. Germline CDR1 MGHRA, CDR2 YSYEKL. CDR3 length: 15 amino acids. The DNA of the CDR3 is TGCGCCAGCAGCCAAAGCCACCGGTCTGGAAACACCATATATTTT. Translation: CASSQSHRSGNTIYF.

V and J are TRBV6-2 or TRBV6-3 and TRBJ2-6, with D perhaps TRBD2 (6 bases). The V gene lost 4 bases and the J gene lost 0 bases, with 13 bases spanning the gap. Germline assignment: CDR1 MNHEY and CDR2 SVGEGT. The CDR3 sequence is 17 residues long. CDR3 amino acids: CASSFEGGISGANVLTF. CDR3 nucleotides: TGTGCCAGCAGTTTCGAGGGAGGAATCTCTGGGGCCAACGTCCTGACTTTC.

The rearrangement links TRBV4-2 to TRBJ2-2, with TRBD2 matching over 8 bases. V lost 0 bases to trimming and J lost 1 base; unmatched junction nucleotides: 7. CDR3 length: 18 residues. In germline, CDR1 is LGHNA, CDR2 YNFKEQ. CDR3 loop: CASSQDGGTSRNTGELFF. The DNA of the CDR3 is TGTGCCAGCAGCCAAGACGGGGGGACTAGTCGGAACACCGGGGAGCTGTTTTTT.

The chain joins TRBV18 to TRBJ1-4; D possibly corresponds to TRBD1 (5 bases). CDR1 is KGHSH and CDR2 is LQKENI in the germline V gene. The V end was cut by 0 bases, the J end by 8 bases, with 13 bases between. CDR3 size: 15 residues. The CDR3 DNA reads TGTGCCAGCTCACCACCAACTGGGGCAGGGGAAAAACTGTTTTTT. Translating gives CASSPPTGAGEKLFF.

The chain uses TRBV6-5 and TRBJ1-5; possibly TRBD1 for D (6 bases). Germline CDR1 reads MNHEY; CDR2 reads SVGAGI. This CDR3 is built from 16 residues. V was shortened by 4 bases and J by 4 bases, with 17 bases between the two germline ends. The CDR3: CASSSADRRHNQPQHF. DNA of the CDR3: TGTGCCAGCAGTTCGGCCGACAGGAGACATAATCAGCCCCAGCATTTT.

The V gene is TRBV27, the J gene TRBJ2-7; TRBD1 agrees at 9 bases. This CDR3 region has 15 residues. V shed 2 bases and J 2 bases; nucleotides not matched to a gene: 4. Germline CDR1 and CDR2: MNHEY and SMNVEV (reference sequence). Written as DNA, the CDR3 is TGTGCCAGCAGTTTACAACAGGGGGCGCCCTACGAGCAGTACTTC. Encoded protein: CASSLQQGAPYEQYF.